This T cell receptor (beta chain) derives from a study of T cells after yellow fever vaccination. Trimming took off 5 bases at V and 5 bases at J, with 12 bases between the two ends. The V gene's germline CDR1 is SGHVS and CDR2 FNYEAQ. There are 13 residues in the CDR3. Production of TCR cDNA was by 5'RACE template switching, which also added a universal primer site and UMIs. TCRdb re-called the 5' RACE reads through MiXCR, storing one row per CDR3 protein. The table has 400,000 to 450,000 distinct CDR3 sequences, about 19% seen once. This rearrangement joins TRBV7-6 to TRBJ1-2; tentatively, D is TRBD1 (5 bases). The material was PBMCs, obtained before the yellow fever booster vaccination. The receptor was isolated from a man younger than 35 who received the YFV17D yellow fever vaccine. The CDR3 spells CASSPPTGYGYTF. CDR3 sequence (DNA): TGTGCCAGCAGCCCGCCCACAGGATATGGCTACACCTTC.